These T cell receptor beta chains were read from a single sample in a study of blood T cell repertoires in COVID-19. Only in-frame clones appear in the TCRdb table, and some are missing; sequencing was by immunoSEQ multiplex PCR. The repertoire holds hundreds of thousands of clones, approximately 88% seen once, with 6.9% in the top ten. The sequencing sample was made of peripheral blood. All receptors derive from a woman aged 25-40 years who had recovered from COVID-19. The CDR3 runs from the conserved cysteine through the conserved F or W. D genes are given only for firm matches. Size is stated for part of the rows, as once, few or many counts, or as a class when the clone is expanded.

V gene: TRBV28
J gene: TRBJ2-7
clone size: .
D gene: .
CDR3 protein: CASSLWADAYEQYF
CDR3 DNA: TGTGCCAGCAGTTTATGGGCGGATGCCTACGAGCAGTACTTC

V gene: TRBV3-1/TRBV3-2
J gene: TRBJ1-6
clone size: .
D gene: TRBD1
CDR3 protein: CASSQDGYRGSAPLHF
CDR3 DNA: TGTGCCAGCAGCCAAGATGGGTACAGGGGATCTGCACCCCTCCACTTT

V gene: TRBV25-1
J gene: TRBJ1-6
clone size: .
D gene: .
CDR3 protein: CASSEPQGNSPLHF
CDR3 DNA: TGTGCCAGCAGTGAGCCACAGGGAAATTCACCCCTCCACTTT

V gene: TRBV5-5
J gene: TRBJ1-6
clone size: few
D gene: .
CDR3 protein: CASSSGRGGTYNSPLHF
CDR3 DNA: TGTGCCAGCAGCTCGGGGAGGGGTGGAACCTATAATTCACCCCTCCACTTT

V gene: TRBV5-1
J gene: TRBJ2-1
clone size: once
D gene: .
CDR3 protein: CASSLGFRNEQFF
CDR3 DNA: TGCGCCAGCAGCTTGGGGTTCAGGAATGAGCAGTTCTTC

V gene: TRBV7-9
J gene: TRBJ2-7
clone size: .
D gene: TRBD2
CDR3 protein: CASSPGGLYEQYF
CDR3 DNA: TGTGCCAGCAGCCCGGGGGGGCTCTACGAGCAGTACTTC

V gene: TRBV7-2
J gene: TRBJ2-5
clone size: .
D gene: TRBD1
CDR3 protein: CASSLSGGETQYF
CDR3 DNA: TGTGCCAGCAGCTTATCAGGGGGCGAGACCCAGTACTTC

V gene: TRBV9
J gene: TRBJ1-3
clone size: .
D gene: .
CDR3 protein: CASSVTWGGNTIYF
CDR3 DNA: TGTGCCAGCAGCGTAACATGGGGGGGGAACACCATATATTTT

V gene: TRBV7-2
J gene: TRBJ1-5
clone size: once
D gene: .
CDR3 protein: CASSLILGRNSNQPQHF
CDR3 DNA: TGTGCCAGCAGCTTAATTTTGGGCCGTAATAGCAATCAGCCCCAGCATTTT

V gene: TRBV6-1
J gene: TRBJ1-5
clone size: .
D gene: .
CDR3 protein: CASSEGAVQPQHF
CDR3 DNA: TGTGCCAGCAGTGAGGGGGCAGTGCAGCCCCAGCATTTT

V gene: TRBV15
J gene: TRBJ2-3
clone size: .
D gene: TRBD2
CDR3 protein: CATRIAGGTDTQYF
CDR3 DNA: TGTGCCACCAGAATAGCGGGGGGCACAGATACGCAGTATTTT

V gene: TRBV6-1
J gene: TRBJ1-2
clone size: once
D gene: .
CDR3 protein: CASSDQNYGYTF
CDR3 DNA: TGTGCCAGCAGTGACCAGAACTATGGCTACACCTTC

V gene: TRBV7-2
J gene: TRBJ2-1
clone size: .
D gene: TRBD2
CDR3 protein: CASSLGGGAGNEQFF
CDR3 DNA: TGTGCCAGCAGCTTAGGCGGGGGGGCGGGCAATGAGCAGTTCTTC

V gene: TRBV3-1/TRBV3-2
J gene: TRBJ2-3
clone size: .
D gene: .
CDR3 protein: CASSQGRGLGDTQYF
CDR3 DNA: TGTGCCAGCAGCCAAGGAAGAGGGCTTGGAGATACGCAGTATTTT

V gene: TRBV29-1
J gene: TRBJ1-2
clone size: .
D gene: .
CDR3 protein: CSVQRGGAGDYGYTF
CDR3 DNA: TGCAGCGTTCAAAGAGGGGGGGCTGGGGACTATGGCTACACCTTC

V gene: TRBV4-2
J gene: TRBJ2-2
clone size: .
D gene: TRBD1
CDR3 protein: CASSPSTGPKTGELFF
CDR3 DNA: TGTGCCAGCAGCCCCTCGACAGGGCCCAAAACCGGGGAGCTGTTTTTT

V gene: TRBV7-9
J gene: TRBJ2-2
clone size: few
D gene: .
CDR3 protein: CASSLGQNTGELFF
CDR3 DNA: TGTGCCAGCAGCTTAGGACAGAACACCGGGGAGCTGTTTTTT

V gene: TRBV18
J gene: TRBJ2-1
clone size: .
D gene: .
CDR3 protein: CASSTSSNEQFF
CDR3 DNA: TGTGCCAGCTCTACTAGCTCCAATGAGCAGTTCTTC

V gene: TRBV7-9
J gene: TRBJ1-2
clone size: .
D gene: .
CDR3 protein: CASSLGAMGGRDYGYTF
CDR3 DNA: TGTGCCAGCAGCTTAGGGGCAATGGGTGGCAGGGACTATGGCTACACCTTC

V gene: TRBV5-6
J gene: TRBJ1-1
clone size: once
D gene: .
CDR3 protein: CASSLVRGEAFF
CDR3 DNA: TGTGCCAGCAGCTTGGTGCGGGGGGAAGCTTTCTTT

V gene: TRBV19
J gene: TRBJ2-7
clone size: .
D gene: .
CDR3 protein: CASSMGAGAPYEQYF
CDR3 DNA: TGTGCCAGTAGTATGGGTGCGGGGGCCCCCTACGAGCAGTACTTC

V gene: TRBV28
J gene: TRBJ2-3
clone size: .
D gene: TRBD2
CDR3 protein: CASSLPHPLGTRKTTDTQYF
CDR3 DNA: TGTGCCAGCAGCCTCCCACACCCATTGGGGACTAGGAAAACCACAGATACGCAGTATTTT